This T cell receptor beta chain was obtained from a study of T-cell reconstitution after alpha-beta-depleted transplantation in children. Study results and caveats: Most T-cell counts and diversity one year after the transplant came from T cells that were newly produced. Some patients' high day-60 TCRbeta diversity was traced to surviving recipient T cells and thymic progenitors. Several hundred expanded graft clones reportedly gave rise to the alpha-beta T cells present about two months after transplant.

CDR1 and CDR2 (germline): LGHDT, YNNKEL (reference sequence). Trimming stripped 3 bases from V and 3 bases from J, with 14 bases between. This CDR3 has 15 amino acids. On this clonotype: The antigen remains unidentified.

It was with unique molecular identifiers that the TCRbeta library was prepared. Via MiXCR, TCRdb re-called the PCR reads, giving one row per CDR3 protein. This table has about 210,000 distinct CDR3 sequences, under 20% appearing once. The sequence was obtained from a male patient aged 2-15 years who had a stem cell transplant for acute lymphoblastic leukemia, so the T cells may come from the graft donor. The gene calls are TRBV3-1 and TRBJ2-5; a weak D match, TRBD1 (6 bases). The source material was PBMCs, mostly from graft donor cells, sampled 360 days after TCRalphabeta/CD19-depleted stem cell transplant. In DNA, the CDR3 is TGTGCCAGCAGCCAGATGGGGACAATGAAAGAGACCCAGTACTTC. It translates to CASSQMGTMKETQYF.